Shown below are 2 T cell receptor beta chains from a single sample sequenced in a study of identifying expanded T cells in peripheral blood. Clones were sequenced by immunoSEQ multiplex PCR, and TCRdb holds only the in-frame ones, with some missing. Of under 120,000 clones detected, 80% to 90% appear once; the ten largest clones hold around 15%. Sequences were obtained from blood. These receptors came from a person aged 18 to 70 in good health.

This rearrangement joins TRBV15 to TRBJ2-7; maybe TRBD1 (7 bases). V was trimmed by 4 bases and J by 3 bases, leaving 13 bases between them. The V gene's germline CDR1 is LNHNV and CDR2 YYDKDF (reference sequence). CDR3 length equals 14 residues. The CDR3 region is CATSTRQGGYEQYF. CDR3 sequence (DNA): TGTGCCACCAGCACGCGACAGGGAGGCTACGAGCAGTACTTC.

The chain is built from TRBV18 and TRBJ2-2, with 9 bases fitting TRBD1. Germline V gene sequence: CDR1 KGHSH, CDR2 LQKENI. The CDR3 consists of 19 residues. V dropped 0 bases and J dropped 8; count of bases not matched to a gene: 16. CDR3 sequence (DNA): TGTGCCAGCTCACCACCGCATTGGCGCCCGGGGACAGGGACGGGGGAGCTGTTTTTT. Its protein product is CASSPPHWRPGTGTGELFF.